This entry is about one T cell receptor (beta chain). This sample was included in a study of shared clonotypes between healthy human individuals. Sequenced by immunoSEQ multiplex PCR; TCRdb stores in-frame clones only, minus some. The sample contains just over 2,000,000 clones, about 95% of which appear only once. The naive CD8 subset, CD45RO-negative cells positively selected for CCR7, excluded terminally differentiated effector memory CD45RA+ cells. Donors were healthy HIV-negative adults without recent acute infections or vaccinations. Germline V lookup: CDR1 LNHNV, CDR2 YYDKDF (reference sequence). The CDR3 runs to 13 residues. Trimming pared 3 bases from V and 8 bases from J, leaving 13 bases between.

This chain joins TRBV15 and TRBJ1-2; no firm D call. The TCR sequence derives from a man aged 18 to 29 in good health. Sequencing input: naive CD8+ T cells sorted from blood. Here the CDR3 DNA reads TGTGCCACCAGCAGGGACGATATGGGGGGCTACACCTTC. Its protein product is CATSRDDMGGYTF.